This TCR beta chain was sequenced during a study of shared clonotypes between healthy human individuals. Findings and caveats of the study: Non-shared clonotypes were found to have lower generation probabilities than the clonotypes that were shared by all four of the sorted-subset donors.

CDR1 and CDR2 from the germline V gene are SEHNR and FQNEAQ (reference sequence). This CDR3 spans 19 amino acids. V dropped 5 bases and J dropped 7 bases, with 29 bases sitting between them. At a deep level, the assay was run. Replicate PCRs for sorted subsets used around 200 ng DNA; this equaled tens of thousands of T cell genomes. Sequenced by immunoSEQ multiplex PCR; TCRdb stores in-frame clones only, minus some. The sample consists of 2,100,000 or so clones, under 97% of them appearing once. About this clone itself: What it binds is not known.

This receptor was obtained from a man between 18 and 35 years old in good health. The rearrangement links TRBV7-9 to TRBJ2-2; tentative D call: TRBD1 (6 bases). Sequenced input: naive CD4+ T cells sorted from blood. Specified subset: CD45RA+ positively selected. In DNA form, the CDR3 reads TGTGCCAGCAGCCTCTCGAATAAGGCGACAGGTCGGGTTGGCGGGGAGCTGTTTTTT. Translated: CASSLSNKATGRVGGELFF.